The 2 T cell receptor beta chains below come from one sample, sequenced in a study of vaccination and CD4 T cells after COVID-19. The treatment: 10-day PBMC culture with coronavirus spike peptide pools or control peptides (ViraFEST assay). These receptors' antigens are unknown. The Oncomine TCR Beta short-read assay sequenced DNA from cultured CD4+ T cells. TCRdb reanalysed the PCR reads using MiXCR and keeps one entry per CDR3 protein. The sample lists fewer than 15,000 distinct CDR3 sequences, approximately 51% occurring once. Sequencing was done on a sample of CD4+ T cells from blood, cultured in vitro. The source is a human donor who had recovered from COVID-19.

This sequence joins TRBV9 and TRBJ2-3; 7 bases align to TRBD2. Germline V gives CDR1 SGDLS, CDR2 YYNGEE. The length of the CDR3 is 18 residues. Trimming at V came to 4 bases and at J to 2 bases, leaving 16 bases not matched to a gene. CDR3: CASSYSTGWREHTDTQYF. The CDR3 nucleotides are TGTGCCAGCAGCTACAGCACCGGGTGGCGGGAGCACACAGATACGCAGTATTTT.

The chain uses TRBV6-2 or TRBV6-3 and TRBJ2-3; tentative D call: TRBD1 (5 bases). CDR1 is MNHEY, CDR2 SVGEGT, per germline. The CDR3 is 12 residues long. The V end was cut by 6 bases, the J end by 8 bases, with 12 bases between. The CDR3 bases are TGTGCCAGCAGAGGGGTCCCGGGTACGCAGTATTTT. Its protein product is CASRGVPGTQYF.